Below, 14 T cell receptor beta chains from the same sample are listed, as sequenced in a study of shared clonotypes between healthy human individuals. Using immunoSEQ multiplex PCR, the repertoire was profiled, and TCRdb retains in-frame clones only, with some absent. The sample lists under 700,000 clones, roughly 96% occurring once. Terminally differentiated effector memory CD45RA+ cells were excluded from the naive CD8 cells, which were CD45RO-negative and positively selected for CCR7. The sequenced sample was naive CD8+ T cells sorted from blood. Receptors originate from a woman in her twenties or thirties in good health.

V gene TRBV27 combines with J gene TRBJ2-7; D gene ambiguous. The germline gives CDR1 MNHEY, CDR2 SMNVEV (reference sequence). The CDR3 is 14 amino acids. V lost 3 bases to trimming and J lost 4 bases, with 13 bases between them. Written as DNA, the CDR3 is TGTGCCAGCAGTTTCAACCCCGAGTCATACGAGCAGTACTTC. It encodes CASSFNPESYEQYF.

V usage is TRBV27 and J usage is TRBJ1-1; D gene ambiguous. CDR3 length equals 14 residues. V lost 4 bases and J 4 bases, leaving 13 bases between the germline ends. Germline assignment: CDR1 MNHEY and CDR2 SMNVEV (reference sequence). In nucleotides, the CDR3 is TGTGCCAGCAGTTACGGAGGGTTCGGCACTGAAGCTTTCTTT. This translates into CASSYGGFGTEAFF.

The chain carries TRBV2 and TRBJ2-1, with 7 bases identical to TRBD1. The V gene end was trimmed by 6 bases and the J gene end by 2 bases; junction bases not matched to a gene: 1. CDR1 is SNHLY and CDR2 is FYNNEI in the germline V gene. The CDR3 covers 13 residues. The CDR3 nucleotides are TGTGCCAGCAGAGGGGGCACCTACAATGAGCAGTTCTTC. This codes for CASRGGTYNEQFF.

This chain connects TRBV13 to TRBJ2-7, with a weak D call TRBD2 (7 bases). Looked up from germline, CDR1 is PRHDT and CDR2 is FYEKMQ (reference sequence). V was trimmed by 1 base and J by 0 bases, leaving 10 bases between them. This CDR3 comprises 15 residues. CDR3 sequence: CASSLAGGPSYEQYF. CDR3 nucleotide sequence: TGTGCCAGCAGCTTAGCGGGGGGCCCCTCCTACGAGCAGTACTTC.

The chain is built from TRBV13 and TRBJ2-7; 8 bases agree with TRBD2. V lost 5 bases, J lost 4 bases, and 4 bases stayed unmatched. Germline V lookup: CDR1 PRHDT, CDR2 FYEKMQ (reference sequence). CDR3 length equals 13 residues. The CDR3 coding sequence is TGTGCCAGCAGCCCGGGGACTAGATACGAGCAGTACTTC. Translated, it gives CASSPGTRYEQYF. Drawing the rest from reference TRBV13 and TRBJ2-7, the complete variable domain is AAGVIQSPRHLIKEKRETATLKCYPIPRHDTVYWYQQGPGQDPQFLISFYEKMQSDKGSIPDRFSAQQFSDYHSELNMSSLELGDSALYFCASSPGTRYEQYFGPGTRLTVT.

The chain employs TRBV29-1 and TRBJ2-3, with 13 positions matching TRBD2. CDR3 length: 17 amino acids. V lost 6 bases to trimming and J lost 4 bases; unmatched junction nucleotides: 13. Per germline, CDR1 SQVTM and CDR2 ANQGSEA. The CDR3 DNA is TGCAGCGTCTCCGGGACTAGCGGGATTGTCTCGGCAGATACGCAGTATTTT. Translated: CSVSGTSGIVSADTQYF.

The rearrangement links TRBV11-2 to TRBJ2-3; D might be TRBD1 (6 bases). Germline V gives CDR1 SGHAT, CDR2 FQNNGV. Trimming removed 2 bases at V and 3 bases at J, with 12 bases between. The CDR3 is 15 amino acids. In nucleotides, the CDR3 is TGTGCCAGCAGCTTATACAGGGTAAAAACAGATACGCAGTATTTT. Translating gives CASSLYRVKTDTQYF.

This clone was seen more than once but under ten times. The chain has TRBV28 and TRBJ2-7, with D tentatively TRBD2 (5 bases). Germline V CDR1 and CDR2: MDHEN, SYDVKM. The germline V and J ends were trimmed by 6 bases and 6 bases, with 9 bases remaining between them. There are 11 residues in the CDR3. The chain's CDR3 is CASRGLAEQYF. In DNA, the CDR3 is TGTGCCAGCAGGGGTCTAGCCGAGCAGTACTTC.

In nucleotides, the CDR3 is TGTGCCAGCAGACCCGGACAGGAAGCTTTCTTT. Its translation is CASRPGQEAFF. The chain is built from TRBV7-9 and TRBJ1-1; D is perhaps TRBD1 (6 bases). The V and J ends lost 6 bases and 8 bases respectively, with 10 bases between them. Per the germline V gene, CDR1 is SEHNR and CDR2 is FQNEAQ (reference sequence). CDR3 length: 11 residues.

The rearrangement uses TRBV29-1 and TRBJ2-7; 9 bases are a match to TRBD1. Germline V gene sequence: CDR1 SQVTM, CDR2 ANQGSEA. Trimming removed 7 bases from V and 3 bases from J; junction bases left unmatched: 4. The CDR3 covers 12 residues. CDR3 sequence: CSGGTGSYEQYF. The CDR3 DNA sequence: TGCAGCGGTGGGACAGGGAGCTACGAGCAGTACTTC.

The gene calls are TRBV27 and TRBJ2-2; possibly TRBD1 for D (6 bases). Trimming pared 7 bases from V and 5 bases from J, leaving 11 bases between. The CDR3 loop spans 13 amino acids. Germline values: CDR1 MNHEY, CDR2 SMNVEV (reference sequence). The CDR3 DNA reads TGTGCCAGCAATTGGGGGCCGACCGGGGAGCTGTTTTTT. Translated, it gives CASNWGPTGELFF.

This chain uses TRBV27 with TRBJ2-5; 12 bases agree with TRBD2. The germline gives CDR1 MNHEY, CDR2 SMNVEV (reference sequence). Unmatched junction bases numbered 8, after V lost 2 bases and J lost 4 bases. The CDR3 consists of 17 residues. Here the CDR3 DNA reads TGTGCCAGCAGTTTACTAGCGGGAGGGCCGATCCCAGAGACCCAGTACTTC. It is translated as CASSLLAGGPIPETQYF.

The chain recombines TRBV4-2 with TRBJ1-1; possibly TRBD1 for D (6 bases). Germline CDR1 is LGHNA and CDR2 is YNFKEQ. V was shortened by 3 bases and J by 0 bases, with 8 bases between the two germline ends. The CDR3 consists of 14 residues. The CDR3 sequence: CASSHTGLNTEAFF. In nucleotides, the CDR3 is TGTGCCAGCAGCCATACAGGGTTGAACACTGAAGCTTTCTTT.

The rearrangement uses TRBV27 and TRBJ2-2; D remains ambiguous. The length of the CDR3 is 14 residues. The germline CDR1 and CDR2 sequences are MNHEY and SMNVEV (reference sequence). Trimming pared 0 bases from V and 6 bases from J, leaving 8 bases between. The CDR3 spells CASSLSMVAGELFF. The DNA of the CDR3 is TGTGCCAGCAGTTTATCGATGGTAGCCGGGGAGCTGTTTTTT.